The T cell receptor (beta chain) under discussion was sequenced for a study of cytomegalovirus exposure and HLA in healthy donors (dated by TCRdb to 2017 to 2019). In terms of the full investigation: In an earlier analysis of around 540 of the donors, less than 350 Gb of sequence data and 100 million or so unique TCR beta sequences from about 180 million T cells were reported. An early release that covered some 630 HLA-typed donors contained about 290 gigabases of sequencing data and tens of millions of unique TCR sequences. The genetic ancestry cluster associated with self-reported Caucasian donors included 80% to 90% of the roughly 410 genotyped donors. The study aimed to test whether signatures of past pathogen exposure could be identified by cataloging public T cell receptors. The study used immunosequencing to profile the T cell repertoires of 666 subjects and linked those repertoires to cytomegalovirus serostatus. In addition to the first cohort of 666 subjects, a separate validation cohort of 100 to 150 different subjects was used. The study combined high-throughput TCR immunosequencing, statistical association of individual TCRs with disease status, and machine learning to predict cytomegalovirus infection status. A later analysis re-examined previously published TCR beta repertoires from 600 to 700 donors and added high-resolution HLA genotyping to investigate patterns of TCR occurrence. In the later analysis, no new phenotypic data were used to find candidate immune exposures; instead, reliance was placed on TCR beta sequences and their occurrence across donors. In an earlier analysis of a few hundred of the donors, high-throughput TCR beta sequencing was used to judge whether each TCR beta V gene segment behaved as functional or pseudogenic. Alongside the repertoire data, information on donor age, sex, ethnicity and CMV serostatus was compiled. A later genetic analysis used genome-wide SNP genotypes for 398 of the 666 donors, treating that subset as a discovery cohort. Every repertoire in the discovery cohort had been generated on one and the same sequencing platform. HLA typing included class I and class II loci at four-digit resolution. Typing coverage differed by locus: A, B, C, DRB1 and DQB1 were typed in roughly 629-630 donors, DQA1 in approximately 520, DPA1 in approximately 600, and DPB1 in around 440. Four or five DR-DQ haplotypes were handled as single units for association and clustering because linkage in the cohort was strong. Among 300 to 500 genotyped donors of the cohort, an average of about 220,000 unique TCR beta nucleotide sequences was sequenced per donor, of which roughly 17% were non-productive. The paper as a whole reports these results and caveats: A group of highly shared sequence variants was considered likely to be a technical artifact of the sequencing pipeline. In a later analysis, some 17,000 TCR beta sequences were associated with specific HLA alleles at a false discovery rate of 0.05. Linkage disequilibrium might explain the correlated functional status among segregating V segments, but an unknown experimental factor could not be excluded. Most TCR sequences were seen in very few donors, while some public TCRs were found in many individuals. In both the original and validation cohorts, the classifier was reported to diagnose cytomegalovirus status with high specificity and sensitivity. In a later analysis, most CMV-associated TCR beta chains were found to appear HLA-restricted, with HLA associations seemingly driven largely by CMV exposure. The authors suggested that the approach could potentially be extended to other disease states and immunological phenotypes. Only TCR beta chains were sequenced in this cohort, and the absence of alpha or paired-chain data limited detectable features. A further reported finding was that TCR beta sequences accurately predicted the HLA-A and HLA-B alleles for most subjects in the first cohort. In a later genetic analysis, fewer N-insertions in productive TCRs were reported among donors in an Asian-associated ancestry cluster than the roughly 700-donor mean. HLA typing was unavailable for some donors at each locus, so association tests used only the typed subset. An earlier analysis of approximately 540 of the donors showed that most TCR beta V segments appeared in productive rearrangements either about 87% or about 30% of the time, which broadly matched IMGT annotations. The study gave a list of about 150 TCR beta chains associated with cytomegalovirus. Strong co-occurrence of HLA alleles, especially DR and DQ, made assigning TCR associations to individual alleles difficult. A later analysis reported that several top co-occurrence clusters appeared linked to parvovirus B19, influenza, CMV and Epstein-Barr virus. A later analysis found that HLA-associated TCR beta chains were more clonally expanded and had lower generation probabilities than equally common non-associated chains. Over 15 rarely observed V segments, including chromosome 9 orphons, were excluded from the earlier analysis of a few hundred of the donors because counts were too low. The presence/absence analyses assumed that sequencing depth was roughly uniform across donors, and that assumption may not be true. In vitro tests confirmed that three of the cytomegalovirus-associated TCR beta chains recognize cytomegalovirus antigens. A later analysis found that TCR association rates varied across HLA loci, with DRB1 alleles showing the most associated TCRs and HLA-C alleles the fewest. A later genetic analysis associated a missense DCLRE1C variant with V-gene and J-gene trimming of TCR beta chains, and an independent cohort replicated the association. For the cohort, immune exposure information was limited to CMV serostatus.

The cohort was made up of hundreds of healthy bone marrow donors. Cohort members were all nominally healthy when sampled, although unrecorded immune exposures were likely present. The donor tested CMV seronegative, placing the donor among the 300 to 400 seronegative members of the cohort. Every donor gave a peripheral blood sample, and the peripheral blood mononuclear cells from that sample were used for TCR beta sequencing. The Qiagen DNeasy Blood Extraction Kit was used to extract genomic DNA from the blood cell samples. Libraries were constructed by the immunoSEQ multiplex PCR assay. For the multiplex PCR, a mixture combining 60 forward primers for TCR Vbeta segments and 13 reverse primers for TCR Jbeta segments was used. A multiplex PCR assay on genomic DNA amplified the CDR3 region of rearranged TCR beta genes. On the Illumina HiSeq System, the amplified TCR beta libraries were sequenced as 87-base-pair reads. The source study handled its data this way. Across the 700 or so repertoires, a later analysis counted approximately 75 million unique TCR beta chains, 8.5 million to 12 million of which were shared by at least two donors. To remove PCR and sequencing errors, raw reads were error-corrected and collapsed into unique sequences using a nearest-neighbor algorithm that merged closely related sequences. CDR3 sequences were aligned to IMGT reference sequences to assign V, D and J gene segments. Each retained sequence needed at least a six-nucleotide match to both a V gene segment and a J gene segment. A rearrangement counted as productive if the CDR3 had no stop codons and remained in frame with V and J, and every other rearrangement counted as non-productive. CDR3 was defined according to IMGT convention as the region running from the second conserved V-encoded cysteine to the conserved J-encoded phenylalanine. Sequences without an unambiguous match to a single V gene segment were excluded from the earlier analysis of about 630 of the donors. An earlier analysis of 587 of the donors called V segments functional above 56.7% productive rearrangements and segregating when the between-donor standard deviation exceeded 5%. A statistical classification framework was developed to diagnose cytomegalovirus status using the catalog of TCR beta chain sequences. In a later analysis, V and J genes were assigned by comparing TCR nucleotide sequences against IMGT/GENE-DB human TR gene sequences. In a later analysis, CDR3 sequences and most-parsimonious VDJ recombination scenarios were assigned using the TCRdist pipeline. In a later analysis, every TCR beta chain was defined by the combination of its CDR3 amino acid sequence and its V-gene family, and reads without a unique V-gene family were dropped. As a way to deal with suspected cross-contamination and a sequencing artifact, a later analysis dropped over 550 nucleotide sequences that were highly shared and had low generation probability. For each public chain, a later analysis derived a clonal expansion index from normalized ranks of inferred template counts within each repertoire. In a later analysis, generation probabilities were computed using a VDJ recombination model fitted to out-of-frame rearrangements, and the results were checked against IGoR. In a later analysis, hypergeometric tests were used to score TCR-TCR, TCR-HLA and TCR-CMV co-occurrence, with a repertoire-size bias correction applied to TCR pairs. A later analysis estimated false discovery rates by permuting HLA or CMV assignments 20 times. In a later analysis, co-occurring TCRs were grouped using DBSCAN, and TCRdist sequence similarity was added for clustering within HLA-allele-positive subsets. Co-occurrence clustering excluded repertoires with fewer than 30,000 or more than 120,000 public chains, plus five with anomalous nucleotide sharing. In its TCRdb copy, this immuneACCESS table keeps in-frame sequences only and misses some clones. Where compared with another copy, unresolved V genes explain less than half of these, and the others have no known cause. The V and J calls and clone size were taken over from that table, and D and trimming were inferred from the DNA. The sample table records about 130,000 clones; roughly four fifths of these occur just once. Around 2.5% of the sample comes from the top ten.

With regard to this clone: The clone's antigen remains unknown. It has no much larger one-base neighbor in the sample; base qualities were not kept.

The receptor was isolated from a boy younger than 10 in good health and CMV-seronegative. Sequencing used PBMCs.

The DNA is TGTGCCAGCAGGATAGGGGTCTTCGCGAACACCGGGGAGCTGTTTTTT. Its translation reads: CASRIGVFANTGELFF. The sequence is built from TRBV27 and TRBJ2-2; TRBD1 is perhaps the D gene, given 5 matching bases. The CDR3 holds 16 amino acids from the cysteine to the phenylalanine. Here the CDR3 DNA is all that survives: 48 bases in frame from base 1. CDR1 MNHEY and CDR2 SMNVEV were looked up in the germline V gene (reference sequence). Deletion took 6 bases off V and 0 bases off J, with a span of 14 bases between the germline ends.